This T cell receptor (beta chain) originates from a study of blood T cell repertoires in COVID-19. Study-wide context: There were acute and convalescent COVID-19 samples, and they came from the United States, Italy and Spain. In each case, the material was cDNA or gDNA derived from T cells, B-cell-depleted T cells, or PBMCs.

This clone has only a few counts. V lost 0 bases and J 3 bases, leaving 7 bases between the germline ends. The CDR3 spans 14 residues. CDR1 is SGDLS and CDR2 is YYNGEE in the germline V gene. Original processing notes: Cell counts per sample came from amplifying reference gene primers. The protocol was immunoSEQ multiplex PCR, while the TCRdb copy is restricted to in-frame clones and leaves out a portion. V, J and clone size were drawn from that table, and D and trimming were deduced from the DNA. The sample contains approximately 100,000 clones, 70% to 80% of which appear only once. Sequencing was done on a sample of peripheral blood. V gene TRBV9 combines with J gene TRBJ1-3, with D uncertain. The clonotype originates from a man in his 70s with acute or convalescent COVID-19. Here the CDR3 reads CASSVGAFGNTIYF. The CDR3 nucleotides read TGTGCCAGCAGCGTAGGGGCTTTTGGAAACACCATATATTTT.